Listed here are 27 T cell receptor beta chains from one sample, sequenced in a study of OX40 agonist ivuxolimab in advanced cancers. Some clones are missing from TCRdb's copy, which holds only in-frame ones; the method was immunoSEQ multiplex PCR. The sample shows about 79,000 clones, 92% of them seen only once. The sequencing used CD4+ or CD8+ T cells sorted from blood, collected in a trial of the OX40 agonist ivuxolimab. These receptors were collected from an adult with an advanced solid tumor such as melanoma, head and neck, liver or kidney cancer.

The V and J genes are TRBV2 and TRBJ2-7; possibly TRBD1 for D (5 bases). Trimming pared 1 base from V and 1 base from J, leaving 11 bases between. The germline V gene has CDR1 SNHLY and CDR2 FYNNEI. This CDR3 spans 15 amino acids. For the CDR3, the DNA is TGTGCCAGCAGTGAAGGGCAGGGATATTCCTACGAGCAGTACTTC. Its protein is CASSEGQGYSYEQYF. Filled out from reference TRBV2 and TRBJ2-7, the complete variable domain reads EPEVTQTPSHQVTQMGQEVILRCVPISNHLYFYWYRQILGQKVEFLVSFYNNEISEKSEIFDDQFSVERPDGSNFTLKIRSTKLEDSAMYFCASSEGQGYSYEQYFGPGTRLTVT.

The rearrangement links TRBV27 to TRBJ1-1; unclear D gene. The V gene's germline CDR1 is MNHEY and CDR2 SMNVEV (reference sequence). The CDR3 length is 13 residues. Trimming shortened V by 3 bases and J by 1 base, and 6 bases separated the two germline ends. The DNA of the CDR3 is TGTGCCAGCAGTTTGGACCCGAACACTGAAGCTTTCTTT. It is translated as CASSLDPNTEAFF.

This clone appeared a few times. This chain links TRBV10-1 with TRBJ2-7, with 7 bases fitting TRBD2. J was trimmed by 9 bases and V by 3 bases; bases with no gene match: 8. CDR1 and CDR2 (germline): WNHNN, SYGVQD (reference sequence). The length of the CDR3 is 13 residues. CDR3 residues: CASSDPGWEGQYF. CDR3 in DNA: TGCGCCAGCAGTGACCCGGGATGGGAGGGGCAGTACTTC.

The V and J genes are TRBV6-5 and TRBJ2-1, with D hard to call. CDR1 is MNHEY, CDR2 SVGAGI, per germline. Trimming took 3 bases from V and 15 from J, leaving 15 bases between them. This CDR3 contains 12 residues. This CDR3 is CASSYSPGQSFF. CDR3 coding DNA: TGTGCCAGCAGTTATAGTCCGGGCCAGTCGTTCTTC.

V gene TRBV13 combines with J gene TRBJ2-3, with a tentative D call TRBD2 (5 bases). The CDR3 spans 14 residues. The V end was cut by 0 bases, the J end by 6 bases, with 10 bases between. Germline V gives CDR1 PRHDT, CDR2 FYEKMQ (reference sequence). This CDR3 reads CASSLGEGIDTQYF. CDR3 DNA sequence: TGTGCCAGCAGCTTAGGTGAGGGTATCGATACGCAGTATTTT.

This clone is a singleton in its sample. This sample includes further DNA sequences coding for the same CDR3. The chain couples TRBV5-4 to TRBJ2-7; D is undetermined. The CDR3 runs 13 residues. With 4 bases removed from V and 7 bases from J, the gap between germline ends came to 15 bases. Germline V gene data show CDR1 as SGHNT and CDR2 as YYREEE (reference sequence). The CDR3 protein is CASSGGATKEQYF. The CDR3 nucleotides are TGTGCCAGCAGCGGTGGTGCAACGAAAGAGCAGTACTTC.

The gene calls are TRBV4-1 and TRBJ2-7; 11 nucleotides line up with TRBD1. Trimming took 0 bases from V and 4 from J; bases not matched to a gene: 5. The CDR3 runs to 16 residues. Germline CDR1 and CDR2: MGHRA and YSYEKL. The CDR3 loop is CASSQDSGQGAYEQYF. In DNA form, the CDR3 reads TGCGCCAGCAGCCAAGACAGTGGACAGGGGGCTTACGAGCAGTACTTC.

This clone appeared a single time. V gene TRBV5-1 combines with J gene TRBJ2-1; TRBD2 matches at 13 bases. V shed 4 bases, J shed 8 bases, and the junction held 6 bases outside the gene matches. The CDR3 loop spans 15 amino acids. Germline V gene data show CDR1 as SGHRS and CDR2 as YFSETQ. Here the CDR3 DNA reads TGCGCCAGCAGCACCACTAGCGGGGGGGCCGATGAGCAGTTCTTC. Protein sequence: CASSTTSGGADEQFF.

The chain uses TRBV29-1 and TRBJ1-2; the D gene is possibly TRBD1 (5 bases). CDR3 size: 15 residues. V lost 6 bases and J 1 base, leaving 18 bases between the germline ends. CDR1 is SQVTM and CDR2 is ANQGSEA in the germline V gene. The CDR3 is CSVARTDTLNYGYTF. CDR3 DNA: TGCAGCGTCGCCCGGACGGACACTCTTAACTATGGCTACACCTTC.

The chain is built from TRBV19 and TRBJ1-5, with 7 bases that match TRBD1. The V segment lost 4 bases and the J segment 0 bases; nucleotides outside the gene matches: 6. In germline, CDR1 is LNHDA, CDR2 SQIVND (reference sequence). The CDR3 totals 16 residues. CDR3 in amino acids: CASSTGTVYSNQPQHF. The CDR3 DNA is TGTGCCAGTAGTACCGGGACAGTTTATAGCAATCAGCCCCAGCATTTT.

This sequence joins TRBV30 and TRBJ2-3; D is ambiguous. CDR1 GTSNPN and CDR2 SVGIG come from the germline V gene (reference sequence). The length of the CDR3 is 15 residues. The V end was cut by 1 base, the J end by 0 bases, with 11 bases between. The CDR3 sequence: CAWSDKTSSTDTQYF. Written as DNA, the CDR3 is TGTGCCTGGAGTGATAAAACCTCTAGCACAGATACGCAGTATTTT.

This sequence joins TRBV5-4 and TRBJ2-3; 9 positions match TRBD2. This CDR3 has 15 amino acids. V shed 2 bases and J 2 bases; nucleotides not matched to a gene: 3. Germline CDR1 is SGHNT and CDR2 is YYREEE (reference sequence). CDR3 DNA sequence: TGTGCCAGCAGCTTCATAGCGGGGGACACAGATACGCAGTATTTT. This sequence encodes CASSFIAGDTDTQYF.

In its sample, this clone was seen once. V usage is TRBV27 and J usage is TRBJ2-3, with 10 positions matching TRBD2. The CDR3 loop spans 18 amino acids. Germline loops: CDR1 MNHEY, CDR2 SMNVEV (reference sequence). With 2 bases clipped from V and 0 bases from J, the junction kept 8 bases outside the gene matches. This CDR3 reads CASSLPSSGGSSTDTQYF. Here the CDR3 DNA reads TGTGCCAGCAGTTTACCCAGTAGCGGGGGGTCTAGCACAGATACGCAGTATTTT.

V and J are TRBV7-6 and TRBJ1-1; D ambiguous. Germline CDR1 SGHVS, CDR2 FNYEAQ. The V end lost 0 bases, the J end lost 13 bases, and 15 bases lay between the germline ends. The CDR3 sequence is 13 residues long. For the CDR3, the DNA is TGTGCCAGCAGCTTAGCGGTGTTTGACTCTCTTTTCTTT. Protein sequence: CASSLAVFDSLFF.

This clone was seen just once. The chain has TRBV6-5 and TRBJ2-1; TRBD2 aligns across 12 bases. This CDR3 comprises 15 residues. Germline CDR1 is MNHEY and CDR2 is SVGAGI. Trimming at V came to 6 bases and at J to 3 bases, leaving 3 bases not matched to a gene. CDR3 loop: CASSRLAGVYNEQFF. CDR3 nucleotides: TGTGCCAGCAGCCGACTAGCGGGGGTCTACAATGAGCAGTTCTTC.

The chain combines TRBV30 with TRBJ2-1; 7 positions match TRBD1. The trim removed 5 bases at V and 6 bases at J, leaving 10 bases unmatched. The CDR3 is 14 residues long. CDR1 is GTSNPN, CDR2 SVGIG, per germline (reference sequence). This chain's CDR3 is CAWCQTPGGNEQFF. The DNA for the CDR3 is TGTGCCTGGTGCCAAACTCCAGGGGGCAATGAGCAGTTCTTC.

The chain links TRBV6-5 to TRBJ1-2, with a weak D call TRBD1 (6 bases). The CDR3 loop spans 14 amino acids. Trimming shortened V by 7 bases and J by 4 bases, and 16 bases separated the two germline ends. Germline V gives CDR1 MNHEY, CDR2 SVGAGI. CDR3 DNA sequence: TGTGCCAGCATAGGGGGGCCCGGTACCTATGGCTACACCTTC. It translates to CASIGGPGTYGYTF.

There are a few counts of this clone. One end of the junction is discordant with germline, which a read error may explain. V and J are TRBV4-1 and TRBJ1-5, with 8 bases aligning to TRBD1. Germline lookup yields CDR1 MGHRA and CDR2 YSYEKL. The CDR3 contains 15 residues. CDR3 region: CASSEDRGWNQPQHF. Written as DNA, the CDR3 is TGCGCCAGCAGCGAAGACAGGGGATGGAATCAGCCCCAGCATTTT.

The CDR3 DNA follows: TGTGCCAGCAGCTTAAATGGGGATGGGGAGACCCAGTACTTC. This sequence encodes CASSLNGDGETQYF. This chain connects TRBV6-6 to TRBJ2-5; D remains unclear. The germline V gene encodes CDR1 MNHNY and CDR2 SVGAGI (reference sequence). Trimming pared 6 bases from V and 5 bases from J, leaving 16 bases between. This CDR3 is 14 amino acids long.

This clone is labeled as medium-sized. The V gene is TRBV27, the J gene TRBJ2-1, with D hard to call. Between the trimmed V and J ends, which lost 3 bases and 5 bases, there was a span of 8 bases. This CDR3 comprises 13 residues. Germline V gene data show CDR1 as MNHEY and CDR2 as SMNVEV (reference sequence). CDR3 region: CASSFSGNNEQFF. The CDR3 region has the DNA TGTGCCAGCAGTTTCAGTGGGAACAATGAGCAGTTCTTC.

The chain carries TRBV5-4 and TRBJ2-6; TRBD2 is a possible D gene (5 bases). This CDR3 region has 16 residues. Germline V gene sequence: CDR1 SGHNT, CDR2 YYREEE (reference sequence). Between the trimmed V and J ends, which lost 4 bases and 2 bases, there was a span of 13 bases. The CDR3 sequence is CASSLPGITGANVLTF. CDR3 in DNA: TGTGCCAGCAGCCTCCCCGGGATAACTGGGGCCAACGTCCTGACTTTC.

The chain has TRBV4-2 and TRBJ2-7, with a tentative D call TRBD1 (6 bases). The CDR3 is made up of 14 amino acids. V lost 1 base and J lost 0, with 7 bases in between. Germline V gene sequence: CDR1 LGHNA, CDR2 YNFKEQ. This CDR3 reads CASSQGTASYEQYF. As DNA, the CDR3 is TGTGCCAGCAGCCAAGGGACAGCCTCCTACGAGCAGTACTTC.

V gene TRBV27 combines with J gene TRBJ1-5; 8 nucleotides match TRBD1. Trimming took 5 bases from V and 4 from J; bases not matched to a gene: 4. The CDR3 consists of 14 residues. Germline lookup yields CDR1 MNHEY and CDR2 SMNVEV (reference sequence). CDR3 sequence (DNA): TGTGCCAGCAGTCTAGGGACAGGTAATCAGCCCCAGCATTTT. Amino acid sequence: CASSLGTGNQPQHF.

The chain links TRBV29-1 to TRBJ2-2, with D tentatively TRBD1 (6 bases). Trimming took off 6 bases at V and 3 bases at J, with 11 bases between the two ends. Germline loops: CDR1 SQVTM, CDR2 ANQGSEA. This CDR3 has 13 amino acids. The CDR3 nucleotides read TGCAGCGTGGGACATTTAGACACCGGGGAGCTGTTTTTT. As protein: CSVGHLDTGELFF.

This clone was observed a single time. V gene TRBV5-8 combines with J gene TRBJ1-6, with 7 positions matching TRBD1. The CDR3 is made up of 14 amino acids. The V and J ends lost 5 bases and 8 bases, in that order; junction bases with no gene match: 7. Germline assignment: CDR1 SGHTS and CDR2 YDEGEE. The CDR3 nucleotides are TGTGCCAGCAGGCAGGGGGGAACTTATTCACCCCTCCACTTT. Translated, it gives CASRQGGTYSPLHF.

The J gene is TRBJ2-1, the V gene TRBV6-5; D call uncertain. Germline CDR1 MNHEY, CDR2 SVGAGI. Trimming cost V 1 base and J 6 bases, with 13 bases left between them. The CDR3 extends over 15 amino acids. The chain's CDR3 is CASSYYPGLGNEQFF. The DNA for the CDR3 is TGTGCCAGCAGTTACTACCCCGGTCTAGGCAATGAGCAGTTCTTC.

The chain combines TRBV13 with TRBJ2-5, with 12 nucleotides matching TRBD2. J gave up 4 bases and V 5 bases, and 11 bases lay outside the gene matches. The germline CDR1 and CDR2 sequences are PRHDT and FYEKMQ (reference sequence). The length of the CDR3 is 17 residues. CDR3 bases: TGTGCCAGCAGCCGGGCCGCTAGCGGGGGGGCCCTAGAGACCCAGTACTTC. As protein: CASSRAASGGALETQYF.